Each of the 8 T cell receptor beta chains below was sequenced from the same sample in a study of cytomegalovirus exposure and HLA in healthy donors. Produced via immunoSEQ multiplex PCR; TCRdb's table is partial and in-frame only. The table records 150,000 to 200,000 clones, 91% of them present only once. The sample was PBMCs. The receptor set was obtained from a woman between 18 and 29 years old in good health and CMV-seropositive.

The V call is TRBV6-1, the J call TRBJ2-4, with D possibly TRBD1 on 6 matching bases. Germline assignment: CDR1 MNHNS and CDR2 SASEGT. The V end was cut by 7 bases, the J end by 6 bases, with 13 bases between. The CDR3 covers 13 residues. The CDR3 sequence is CASITGLGNIQYF. CDR3 in DNA: TGTGCCAGCATCACAGGGTTAGGAAACATTCAGTACTTC.

The chain has TRBV23-1 and TRBJ2-7; 9 bases line up with TRBD1. TRBV23-1 is an open reading frame, and its role is uncertain. J lost 2 bases, V lost 3 bases, and 5 bases had no gene match. The CDR3 extends over 15 amino acids. The CDR3 loop reads CASSHPGTGTYEQYF. DNA for the CDR3: TGCGCCAGCAGTCACCCGGGGACAGGGACCTACGAGCAGTACTTC.

The chain couples TRBV6-1 to TRBJ1-1; D not certain. The germline CDR1 and CDR2 sequences are MNHNS and SASEGT. The V end was cut by 10 bases, the J end by 4 bases, with 16 bases between. There are 13 residues in the CDR3. The CDR3 DNA follows: TGTGCCACGCAGGCCCCGGGGAGCACTGAAGCTTTCTTT. Translating it yields CATQAPGSTEAFF.

This clone was observed a single time. The chain combines TRBV5-4 with TRBJ2-3; 8 nucleotides agree with TRBD2. V lost 4 bases, J lost 0 bases, and 7 bases stayed unmatched. The CDR3 totals 16 residues. From germline, CDR1 is SGHNT and CDR2 YYREEE (reference sequence). The chain's CDR3 is CASSPTSGTSTDTQYF. The CDR3 coding sequence is TGTGCCAGCAGCCCTACTAGCGGTACTAGCACAGATACGCAGTATTTT.

About this clone itself: The same CDR3 arises from other DNA sequences in this sample as well. The chain combines TRBV5-4 with TRBJ1-6, with D perhaps matching TRBD1 (6 bases). The germline V gene has CDR1 SGHNT and CDR2 YYREEE (reference sequence). Trimming cost V 4 bases and J 4 bases, with 9 bases left between them. CDR3 size: 14 residues. CDR3 residues: CASSLDSYNSPLHF. CDR3 DNA: TGTGCCAGCAGCCTGGACAGTTATAATTCACCCCTCCACTTT.

This rearrangement joins TRBV11-2 to TRBJ2-1; 9 bases line up with TRBD2. J lost 7 bases, V lost 5 bases, and 15 bases had no gene match. Germline V lookup: CDR1 SGHAT, CDR2 FQNNGV. The CDR3 is made up of 17 amino acids. The DNA for the CDR3 is TGTGCCAGCAGCCCACCTCCGGGGAGCGGGAGGTGGAATGAGCAGTTCTTC. It codes for CASSPPPGSGRWNEQFF.

This chain links TRBV2 with TRBJ1-3; D perhaps matches TRBD1 (6 bases). This CDR3 region has 16 residues. Germline loops: CDR1 SNHLY, CDR2 FYNNEI. Deletions cut 8 bases from V and 1 base from J, with 18 bases between. CDR3 nucleotides: TGTGCCAGCCCGGGGGGAGGGGGGCATTCTGGAAACACCATATATTTT. Translation gives CASPGGGGHSGNTIYF. The full variable domain, its missing parts supplied by reference TRBV2 and TRBJ1-3, is EPEVTQTPSHQVTQMGQEVILRCVPISNHLYFYWYRQILGQKVEFLVSFYNNEISEKSEIFDDQFSVERPDGSNFTLKIRSTKLEDSAMYFCASPGGGGHSGNTIYFGEGSWLTVV.

The J gene is TRBJ1-5, the V gene TRBV15; TRBD1 might be the D (6 bases). This CDR3 comprises 16 residues. Germline assignment: CDR1 LNHNV and CDR2 YYDKDF (reference sequence). V lost 5 bases to trimming and J lost 1 base, with 15 bases between them. The CDR3 here is CATSASQGSSNQPQHF. The DNA for the CDR3 is TGTGCCACCAGCGCCAGTCAGGGGAGCAGCAATCAGCCCCAGCATTTT.